A single sample gave rise to the 21 T cell receptor beta chains below, sequenced in a study of cytomegalovirus exposure and HLA in healthy donors. Primers: 60 Vbeta forward and 13 Jbeta reverse. Assay: immunoSEQ multiplex PCR; the TCRdb copy retains only in-frame clones and omits some. The data hold around 99,000 clones, with 69% observed a single time. The sequenced material came from PBMCs. These receptors all stem from an older woman in good health and CMV-seropositive.

Only one count was recorded for this clone. J is TRBJ2-7 and V is TRBV5-1, with a possible D match to TRBD2 (6 bases). The V and J ends lost 4 bases and 1 base respectively, with 9 bases between them. This CDR3 is built from 13 residues. Germline lookup yields CDR1 SGHRS and CDR2 YFSETQ. The CDR3 coding sequence is TGCGCCAGCAGCAATGGACTATCCTACGAGCAGTACTTC. As protein: CASSNGLSYEQYF.

A remark on this clone: The same CDR3 arises from other DNA sequences in this sample as well. The rearrangement uses TRBV30 and TRBJ1-1, with D maybe TRBD1 (6 bases). V shed 3 bases and J shed 0 bases, with 8 bases lying between them. The CDR3 loop spans 13 amino acids. Germline-derived CDR1 and CDR2 are GTSNPN and SVGIG (reference sequence). The CDR3 spells CAWSGQLNTEAFF. The CDR3 nucleotides read TGTGCCTGGAGCGGACAGCTGAACACTGAAGCTTTCTTT.

The V and J genes are TRBV18 and TRBJ1-5; D unclear. From germline, CDR1 is KGHSH and CDR2 LQKENI. Trimming left V 6 bases short and J 0 bases short, with 12 bases between. The CDR3 extends over 15 amino acids. The CDR3 DNA is TGTGCCAGCTCGGCAATGGAGATTAGCAATCAGCCCCAGCATTTT. Amino acids: CASSAMEISNQPQHF. The variable domain in full, with the rest retrieved from reference TRBV18 and TRBJ1-5, is NAGVMQNPRHLVRRRGQEARLRCSPMKGHSHVYWYRQLPEEGLKFMVYLQKENIIDESGMPKERFSAEFPKEGPSILRIQQVVRGDSAAYFCASSAMEISNQPQHFGDGTRLSIL.

This clone was seen more than once but under ten times. The same CDR3 can be traced to other DNA sequences in this sample. This chain connects TRBV18 to TRBJ1-1, with D unresolved. CDR3 length: 13 residues. Germline CDR1 is KGHSH and CDR2 is LQKENI. The V end lost 0 bases, the J end lost 2 bases, and 4 bases lay between the germline ends. The CDR3 reads CASSPPINTEAFF. CDR3 coding DNA: TGTGCCAGCTCACCACCCATTAACACTGAAGCTTTCTTT.

The chain employs TRBV11-1 and TRBJ2-7, with TRBD1 as a possible D gene (6 bases). The V end lost 7 bases, the J end lost 6 bases, and 16 bases lay between the germline ends. The CDR3 contains 13 residues. Germline CDR1 is SGHAT and CDR2 is FQDESV (reference sequence). The CDR3 sequence: CASTARGRVEQYF. The CDR3 region has the DNA TGTGCCAGCACCGCCAGGGGTCGGGTCGAGCAGTACTTC. Full variable domain (missing parts from reference TRBV11-1 and TRBJ2-7): EAEVAQSPRYKITEKSQAVAFWCDPISGHATLYWYRQILGQGPELLVQFQDESVVDDSQLPKDRFSAERLKGVDSTLKIQPAELGDSAMYLCASTARGRVEQYFGPGTRLTVT.

This clone was recorded only once. The J gene is TRBJ1-5, the V gene TRBV19; D is undetermined. The germline V gene encodes CDR1 LNHDA and CDR2 SQIVND (reference sequence). The CDR3 length is 16 residues. The V gene lost 1 base and the J gene lost 2 bases, with 12 bases spanning the gap. The CDR3 loop reads CASSIGSSVGNQPQHF. CDR3 DNA: TGTGCCAGTAGTATAGGCTCTTCGGTTGGCAATCAGCCCCAGCATTTT.

The rearrangement joins TRBV6-6 to TRBJ2-3, with 7 bases fitting TRBD1. The CDR3 consists of 16 residues. Germline trimming cut 5 bases from V and 2 bases from J; bases unmatched to any gene: 10. CDR1 MNHNY and CDR2 SVGAGI come from the germline V gene (reference sequence). The CDR3 DNA sequence: TGTGCCAGCAGTCGGAAGACAGGGTCCTTCACAGATACGCAGTATTTT. It yields the protein CASSRKTGSFTDTQYF.

This sequence joins TRBV2 and TRBJ1-2; TRBD1 matches at 7 bases. V was pared by 7 bases and J by 8 bases, with 13 bases of the junction left unmatched. The length of the CDR3 is 14 residues. Germline CDR1 reads SNHLY; CDR2 reads FYNNEI. The CDR3 protein is CASKRDSPGEGYTF. For the CDR3, the DNA is TGTGCCAGCAAAAGGGACAGCCCAGGGGAGGGCTACACCTTC.

The gene calls are TRBV7-9 and TRBJ1-1, with D tentatively TRBD1 (6 bases). With 5 bases removed from V and 0 bases from J, the gap between germline ends came to 13 bases. This CDR3 has 15 residues. CDR1 SEHNR and CDR2 FQNEAQ come from the germline V gene (reference sequence). The CDR3 coding sequence is TGTGCCAGCAGCCCAAGGGGGGGACTGAACACTGAAGCTTTCTTT. Its protein product is CASSPRGGLNTEAFF.

This sequence joins TRBV7-9 and TRBJ2-7; 14 bases fit TRBD2. The V and J ends lost 4 bases and 6 bases, in that order; junction bases with no gene match: 5. The CDR3 runs 15 residues. The V gene's germline CDR1 is SEHNR and CDR2 FQNEAQ (reference sequence). Here the CDR3 reads CASSWTSGGSAEQYF. The CDR3 bases are TGTGCCAGCAGCTGGACTAGCGGGGGGTCTGCCGAGCAGTACTTC.

V and J are TRBV30 and TRBJ1-5; no clear D. This CDR3 spans 14 amino acids. Germline V CDR1 and CDR2: GTSNPN, SVGIG (reference sequence). The ends were cut back, 2 bases at V and 3 bases at J, with 11 bases in the middle. The CDR3 coding sequence is TGTGCCTGGAGTATATGGAGGGACAATCAGCCCCAGCATTTT. Protein product: CAWSIWRDNQPQHF.

This clone was counted between two and nine times. This chain links TRBV6-6 with TRBJ1-2; D gene uncertain. V dropped 4 bases and J dropped 5 bases, with 11 bases sitting between them. From germline, CDR1 is MNHNY and CDR2 SVGAGI (reference sequence). The CDR3 has 13 amino acids. The CDR3 sequence: CASSSVSQYGYTF. As DNA, the CDR3 is TGTGCCAGCAGTTCGGTGTCTCAATATGGCTACACCTTC.

The V and J genes are TRBV6-5 and TRBJ1-5; weak D call: TRBD1 (5 bases). Trimming removed 4 bases at V and 0 bases at J, with 10 bases between. Germline CDR1 is MNHEY and CDR2 is SVGAGI. CDR3 length equals 15 residues. CDR3 amino acids: CASSSLTGSNQPQHF. The CDR3 DNA sequence: TGTGCCAGCAGTTCTCTCACAGGTAGCAATCAGCCCCAGCATTTT.

V is TRBV7-9 and J is TRBJ2-7; D is unresolved. The CDR3 has 11 amino acids. From germline, CDR1 is SEHNR and CDR2 FQNEAQ (reference sequence). V was clipped by 5 bases and J by 4 bases, with 6 bases between them. The CDR3 region is CASSGAYEQYF. As DNA, the CDR3 is TGTGCCAGCAGCGGAGCGTACGAGCAGTACTTC.

This sequence joins TRBV7-9 and TRBJ1-3; D uncertain. With 5 bases removed from V and 2 bases from J, the gap between germline ends came to 7 bases. Germline loops: CDR1 SEHNR, CDR2 FQNEAQ (reference sequence). The CDR3 covers 13 residues. CDR3 loop: CASSQSTGNTIYF. CDR3 in DNA: TGTGCCAGCAGCCAATCAACTGGAAACACCATATATTTT.

The chain links TRBV7-2 to TRBJ1-1, with D possibly being TRBD1 (6 bases). Germline assignment: CDR1 SGHTA and CDR2 FQGNSA. The CDR3 runs to 15 residues. The V gene lost 1 base and the J gene lost 0 bases, with 9 bases spanning the gap. The CDR3 DNA reads as TGTGCCAGCAGCTTAGAGGGGACATTGAACACTGAAGCTTTCTTT. Translated: CASSLEGTLNTEAFF.

The chain joins TRBV15 to TRBJ2-5, with unresolved D. The CDR3 length is 13 residues. The ends were cut back, 0 bases at V and 4 bases at J, with 6 bases in the middle. Per the germline V gene, CDR1 is LNHNV and CDR2 is YYDKDF (reference sequence). The CDR3 DNA sequence: TGTGCCACCAGCAGAGATGGCCGAGAGACCCAGTACTTC. Residues: CATSRDGRETQYF.

The rearrangement uses TRBV29-1 and TRBJ1-1; TRBD1 might be the D (5 bases). Trimming stripped 7 bases from V and 3 bases from J, with 12 bases between. CDR1 is SQVTM and CDR2 is ANQGSEA in the germline V gene. The CDR3 has 12 residues. CDR3 region: CSARRDHTEAFF. CDR3 sequence (DNA): TGCAGCGCCCGGAGGGACCACACTGAAGCTTTCTTT.

The chain joins TRBV9 to TRBJ1-1; no clear D. CDR3 length: 16 amino acids. Germline assignment: CDR1 SGDLS and CDR2 YYNGEE. Deletions cut 0 bases from V and 1 base from J, with 13 bases between. The CDR3 DNA reads TGTGCCAGCAGCGTAGTCCCCGCCGGAGCGAACACTGAAGCTTTCTTT. Protein product: CASSVVPAGANTEAFF.

The chain uses TRBV6-5 and TRBJ1-5; 10 nucleotides match TRBD1. This CDR3 spans 15 amino acids. V was clipped by 6 bases and J by 3 bases; unmatched bases: 5. In germline, CDR1 is MNHEY, CDR2 SVGAGI. The CDR3 coding sequence is TGTGCCAGCAGCCTCGACAGGGGGCCCAATCAGCCCCAGCATTTT. This gives the protein CASSLDRGPNQPQHF.

The chain links TRBV7-9 to TRBJ1-1, with D tentatively TRBD1 (6 bases). Germline-derived CDR1 and CDR2 are SEHNR and FQNEAQ (reference sequence). The CDR3 loop spans 13 amino acids. Trimming left V 2 bases short and J 4 bases short, with 8 bases between. The chain's CDR3 is CASSLSQGTEAFF. The CDR3 region has the DNA TGTGCCAGCAGCTTATCACAGGGCACTGAAGCTTTCTTT. Full variable domain (rest looked up from reference TRBV7-9 and TRBJ1-1): DTGVSQNPRHKITKRGQNVTFRCDPISEHNRLYWYRQTLGQGPEFLTYFQNEAQLEKSRLLSDRFSAERPKGSFSTLEIQRTEQGDSAMYLCASSLSQGTEAFFGQGTRLTVV.